This T cell receptor beta chain was identified during a study of graft-versus-host responses after intestinal transplantation. At the level of the study: Tacrolimus and steroids were given for two to three years to all recipients after anti-thymocyte globulin induction. Study-wide results and limits: Allografts from individuals with graft-donor T cell macrochimerism displayed high graft-versus-host to host-versus-graft clonal ratios.

Measured with immunoSEQ multiplex PCR; TCRdb has only the in-frame clones, and not every one. Among 20,000 or so clones, about 45% were seen once, and the ten largest hold 0.88%. About 200,000 CFSE-labeled responder cells were plated with about 200,000 irradiated, violet-dye-labeled stimulator cells. V lost 3 bases and J 5 bases, leaving 13 bases between the germline ends. Germline values: CDR1 KGHSH, CDR2 LQKENI. The CDR3 runs to 14 residues. The receptor's source is a human patient who received an intestinal transplant. The sample consisted of alloreactive CD4+ T cells from a mixed lymphocyte reaction culture, taken before intestinal transplant. Subset in this sample: CFSE-low proliferating T cells sorted from roughly six-day pre-transplant mixed lymphocyte reaction (GvH or HvG direction). The rearrangement joins TRBV18 to TRBJ2-5; tentative D call: TRBD2 (5 bases). The chain's CDR3 is CASSPRTLGETQYF. In DNA, the CDR3 is TGTGCCAGCTCACCGAGGACTTTAGGGGAGACCCAGTACTTC.